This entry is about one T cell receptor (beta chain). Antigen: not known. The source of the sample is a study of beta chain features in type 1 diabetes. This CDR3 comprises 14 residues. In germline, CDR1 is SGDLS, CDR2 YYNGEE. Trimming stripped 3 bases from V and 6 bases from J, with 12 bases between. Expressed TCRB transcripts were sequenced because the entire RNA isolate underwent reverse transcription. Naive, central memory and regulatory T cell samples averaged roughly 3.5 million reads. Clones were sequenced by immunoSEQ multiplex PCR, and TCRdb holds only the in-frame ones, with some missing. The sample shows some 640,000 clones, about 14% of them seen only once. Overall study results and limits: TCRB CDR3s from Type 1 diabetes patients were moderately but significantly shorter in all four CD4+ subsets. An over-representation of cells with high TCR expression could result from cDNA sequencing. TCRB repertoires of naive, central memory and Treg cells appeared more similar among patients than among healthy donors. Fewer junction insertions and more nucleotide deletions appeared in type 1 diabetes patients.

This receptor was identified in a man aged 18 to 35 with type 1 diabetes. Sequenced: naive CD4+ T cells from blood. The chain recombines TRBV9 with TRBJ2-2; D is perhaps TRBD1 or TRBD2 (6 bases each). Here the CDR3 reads CASSDVGGAGELFF. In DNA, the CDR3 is TGTGCCAGCAGCGATGTGGGGGGCGCCGGGGAGCTGTTTTTT.